Each of the 22 T cell receptor beta chains below was sequenced from the same sample in a study of T cells in women clearing cervical HPV infection. Measured with immunoSEQ multiplex PCR; TCRdb has only the in-frame clones, and not every one. Its clone listing holds 15,000 to 20,000 clones. Material for sequencing was blood buffy coat. These receptor sequences come from a woman aged 18 to 75 with a cervical HPV16 infection that either progressed to CIN3+ or cleared (not recorded which).

A remark on this clone: The read falls 3 residues short of the CDR3 end, and the missing part is taken from the germline J gene. V is TRBV11-2 and J is TRBJ2-2; D may be TRBD2 (7 bases). The CDR3 runs 12 residues. Between the trimmed V and J ends, which lost 11 bases and 4 bases, there was a span of 11 bases. Germline CDR1 SGHAT, CDR2 FQNNGV. Partial CDR3 DNA: TGTGCCGGGGGGGCCCTCACCGGGGAG. Amino acid sequence: CAGGALTGE. The full CDR3 protein reads CAGGALTGELFF.

On this clone: The read comes to an end 3 residues before the CDR3 does, leaving the germline J gene to fill in the end. The chain couples TRBV13 to TRBJ1-6; possible D gene TRBD1, 5 bases. The CDR3 totals 14 residues. The ends were cut back, 5 bases at V and 9 bases at J, with 14 bases in the middle. CDR1 and CDR2 from the germline V gene are PRHDT and FYEKMQ (reference sequence). This chain's CDR3 is CASSRGGVSSPLHF. The sequenced part of the CDR3 DNA is TGTGCCAGCAGCCGGGGCGGGGTAAGTTCACCC.

The sequenced CDR3 bases are TGTGCCAGCTCACCAACGCGGGCCAGCCAAAATTCACCC. It translates to CASSPTRASQNSP. The full CDR3 reads CASSPTRASQNSPLHF. V is TRBV18 and J is TRBJ1-6; D ambiguous. The read finishes 3 residues shy of the CDR3 end, and the germline J gene is used to complete it. Deletions cut 2 bases from V and 7 bases from J, with 15 bases between. CDR1 and CDR2 from the germline V gene are KGHSH and LQKENI. This CDR3 comprises 16 residues.

With regard to this clone: The read terminates 3 residues ahead of where the CDR3 ends, so the germline J gene completes it. The chain carries TRBV6-1 and TRBJ2-3, with D maybe TRBD2 (6 bases). The CDR3 consists of 16 residues. Germline V gene data show CDR1 as MNHNS and CDR2 as SASEGT. CDR3 region: CASSEARTGGYQPQYF. The covered CDR3 bases are TGTGCCAGCAGTGAAGCGCGCACCGGAGGGTATCAGCCG.

Remarks on this clone: At one end, the junction sequence differs from germline, possibly due to a read error. The read finishes 3 residues shy of the CDR3 end, and the germline J gene is used to complete it. The chain carries TRBV2 and TRBJ1-4, with a weak D call TRBD1 (5 bases). Germline V gene lookup returns CDR1 SNHLY and CDR2 FYNNEI. CDR3 length: 14 residues. The CDR3 DNA, read in part, is TGTGCTAGCAGTCCCAGCTCTGGGGCCAACGTA. It encodes CASSPSSGANV. The full CDR3 is CASSPSSGANVLFF.

To note about this clone: The read ends 3 residues early relative to the CDR3; the germline J gene fills the gap. The rearrangement joins TRBV7-9 to TRBJ2-6, with 8 bases matching TRBD1. Per germline, CDR1 SEHNR and CDR2 FQNEAQ (reference sequence). The length of the CDR3 is 15 residues. Unmatched junction bases numbered 2, after V lost 5 bases and J lost 2 bases. The sequenced part of the CDR3 DNA is TGTGCCAGCAGCCCGACAGGGGCTGGGGCCAACGTC. This sequence encodes CASSPTGAGANV. The CDR3 as a whole reads CASSPTGAGANVLTF.

As concerns this clone: Read coverage stops 3 residues before the CDR3 terminus; the germline J gene supplies the remainder. The V and J genes are TRBV7-2 and TRBJ2-3, with 8 nucleotides matching TRBD1. The CDR3 covers 15 residues. Germline V gene sequence: CDR1 SGHTA, CDR2 FQGNSA. CDR3: CASSPRDRRVETQYF. CDR3 bases read: TGTGCCAGCAGCCCCCGGGACAGGAGGGTGGAGACG.

As for this clone: The read finishes 3 residues shy of the CDR3 end, and the germline J gene is used to complete it. J is TRBJ1-2 and V is TRBV19, with 7 bases identical to TRBD1. CDR1 and CDR2 from the germline V gene are LNHDA and SQIVND (reference sequence). This CDR3 region has 13 residues. The CDR3 protein is CASRPPDRDGYTF. The covered CDR3 bases are TGTGCCAGTAGGCCTCCTGACAGGGACGGC.

On this clone itself: Sequencing ends 3 residues short of the CDR3 end; the germline J gene provides the rest. The rearrangement uses TRBV19 and TRBJ1-2; the match to TRBD1 covers 7 bases. Germline V gives CDR1 LNHDA, CDR2 SQIVND (reference sequence). The junction had 4 bases not matched to a gene; V was cut back by 5 bases and J by 7 bases. The CDR3 consists of 12 residues. The DNA read from the CDR3 is TGTGCCAGTAGTTCAGGGGGGAGTGGC. It encodes CASSSGGSG. The entire CDR3 reads CASSSGGSGYTF.

With respect to this clone: The CDR3 end falls 3 residues outside the read, so it is completed with the germline J gene. The chain joins TRBV11-3 to TRBJ2-1; tentative D call: TRBD2 (6 bases). The CDR3 covers 13 residues. With 1 base removed from V and 9 bases from J, the gap between germline ends came to 10 bases. Germline V gene data show CDR1 as SGHNT and CDR2 as YENEEA. CDR3 amino acids: CASSLGGAGEQFF. The CDR3 bases that were read are TGTGCCAGCAGCTTAGGCGGGGCAGGTGAG.

Regarding this clone: The read ends 3 residues shy of where the CDR3 ends; the end is completed using the germline J gene. The gene calls are TRBV7-9 and TRBJ2-3; D is unresolved. The CDR3 runs to 10 residues. V was pared by 7 bases and J by 3 bases, with 2 bases between. The germline V gene encodes CDR1 SEHNR and CDR2 FQNEAQ (reference sequence). The CDR3 protein is CASTTDTQYF. Partial CDR3 DNA: TGTGCCAGCACTACAGATACG.

Concerning this clone: Sequencing ends 3 residues short of the CDR3 end; the germline J gene provides the rest. The V gene is TRBV19, the J gene TRBJ1-1; 7 bases are shared with TRBD1. The CDR3 spans 15 residues. CDR1 is LNHDA, CDR2 SQIVND, per germline (reference sequence). V shed 6 bases and J 3 bases; nucleotides not matched to a gene: 10. Partial CDR3 DNA: TGTGCCAGTAGGCTCCAGGGGAGGGGGCACACTGAA. It specifies CASRLQGRGHTE. In full, the CDR3 reads CASRLQGRGHTEAFF.

Worth noting for this clone: The DNA ends 3 residues before the CDR3 does, and the rest of the CDR3 is filled in from the germline J gene. V usage is TRBV9 and J usage is TRBJ2-1, with 9 bases fitting TRBD2. Germline V lookup: CDR1 SGDLS, CDR2 YYNGEE. The CDR3 loop spans 18 amino acids. V was pared by 4 bases and J by 0 bases, with 11 bases of the junction left unmatched. CDR3 loop: CASSFSGGLPSSYNEQFF. The CDR3 bases that were read are TGTGCCAGCAGCTTTAGCGGGGGCTTACCGAGCTCCTACAATGAG.

Comment on this clone: From the germline J gene comes the end of the CDR3, since the read stops 3 residues before it. The J gene is TRBJ2-3, the V gene TRBV24-1; D remains unclear. The V gene's germline CDR1 is KGHDR and CDR2 SFDVKD. Trimming removed 4 bases at V and 8 bases at J, with 12 bases between. There are 13 residues in the CDR3. The CDR3 DNA, read in part, is TGTGCCACCAGTGACCCAGGTTCCGGTACG. Translation: CATSDPGSGT. The entire CDR3 protein is CATSDPGSGTQYF.

About this clone itself: The read is 3 residues too short to cover the CDR3 end, so that end is filled in from the germline J gene. This chain links TRBV7-3 with TRBJ2-3; D is possibly TRBD2 (5 bases). The CDR3 contains 13 residues. Germline-derived CDR1 and CDR2 are SGHTA and FQGTGA. Trimming cost V 6 bases and J 2 bases, with 9 bases left between them. The CDR3 sequence is CASSSDYTDTQYF. The sequenced CDR3 bases are TGTGCCAGCAGTTCCGACTACACAGATACG.

For this clone: Read data end 3 residues before the CDR3 end; the end is taken from the germline J gene. This chain uses TRBV20-1 with TRBJ1-5; maybe TRBD1 (5 bases). Germline V gives CDR1 DFQATT, CDR2 SNEGSKA (reference sequence). The CDR3 is made up of 14 amino acids. Trimming took off 0 bases at V and 6 bases at J, with 12 bases between the two ends. CDR3 protein: CSARDEGMGQPQHF. The sequenced CDR3 bases are TGCAGTGCTAGAGATGAGGGGATGGGTCAGCCC.

On this clone itself: The read ends 3 residues before the CDR3 terminus; that terminus is restored from the germline J gene. This chain uses TRBV5-6 with TRBJ2-1, with a tentative D call TRBD2 (6 bases). This CDR3 region has 14 residues. V lost 4 bases, J lost 7 bases, and 15 bases lay in between. The V gene's germline CDR1 is SGHDT and CDR2 YYEEEE. CDR3 loop: CASSLSAGINEQFF. Incomplete CDR3 DNA: TGTGCCAGCAGCCTATCGGCGGGAATTAATGAG.

On this clone: The read finishes 3 residues shy of the CDR3 end, and the germline J gene is used to complete it. The chain is built from TRBV18 and TRBJ1-2, with D perhaps TRBD1 (6 bases). The length of the CDR3 is 13 residues. Germline V gives CDR1 KGHSH, CDR2 LQKENI. CDR3 sequence: CASSTLREGDYTF. CDR3 bases read: TGTGCCAGCTCAACCCTTCGTGAGGGGGAC.

Of note for this clone: From the germline J gene comes the end of the CDR3, since the read stops 3 residues before it. The chain is built from TRBV5-1 and TRBJ2-5, with 7 bases aligning to TRBD2. The junction had 8 bases not matched to a gene; V was cut back by 5 bases and J by 1 base. CDR1 is SGHRS, CDR2 YFSETQ, per germline. This CDR3 spans 15 amino acids. The DNA read from the CDR3 is TGCGCCAGCAGTCTCGGCGGGAGCGGCCAAGAGACC. It yields the protein CASSLGGSGQET. The CDR3 in its entirety is CASSLGGSGQETQYF.

In the case of this clone: The read terminates 3 residues before the CDR3 end, so the remaining end is supplied by the germline J gene. The chain couples TRBV6-2 or TRBV6-3 to TRBJ2-7; 8 bases line up with TRBD2. With V trimmed by 4 bases and J by 3 bases, 2 bases remained unmatched. The CDR3 is 13 residues long. Per germline, CDR1 MNHEY and CDR2 SVGEGT. This chain's CDR3 is CASSWGTSYEQYF. CDR3 DNA, as far as it was read: TGTGCCAGCAGTTGGGGGACTAGCTACGAG.

In the case of this clone: The missing CDR3 end, 3 residues past where the read stops, is filled in from the germline J gene. The chain is built from TRBV10-3 and TRBJ2-1; D unresolved. Trimming removed 3 bases from V and 8 bases from J, with 11 bases in between. CDR3 length equals 13 residues. Germline CDR1 is ENHRY and CDR2 is SYGVKD. The CDR3 protein is CAISDLDTYEQFF. The covered CDR3 bases are TGTGCCATCAGTGACCTTGATACTTATGAG.

A note on this clone: The read halts 3 residues ahead of the CDR3 end, with the missing end drawn from the germline J gene. The chain employs TRBV24-1 and TRBJ2-5; the D gene is possibly TRBD2 (7 bases). Trimming removed 9 bases at V and 3 bases at J, with 13 bases between. There are 13 residues in the CDR3. The germline V gene encodes CDR1 KGHDR and CDR2 SFDVKD. The CDR3 here is CATGGAREETQYF. Incomplete CDR3 DNA: TGTGCCACCGGGGGGGCGCGGGAAGAGACC.